These T cell receptor beta chains were read from a single sample in a study of T cells in Graves' hyperthyroidism and ophthalmopathy. Each CDR3 protein is one row after TCRdb ran MiXCR on the multiplex PCR reads. This sample carries 600,000 to 700,000 distinct CDR3 sequences, over 40% of them seen once, and the ten largest clones take approximately 6.8%. Material: peripheral blood or thyroid tissue (not recorded which). The receptors were gathered from an adult man with Graves' disease, either hyperthyroidism or ophthalmopathy (not recorded which). CDR3s include the opening cysteine and the closing phenylalanine or tryptophan.

TRBJ2-5,TRBV13,CASSLGRGLETQYF
TRBJ2-3,TRBV25-1,CASTGWDPRTDTQYF
TRBJ2-5,TRBV7-9,CASSSPLAGDQETQYF
TRBJ2-6,TRBV6-5,CASSSNRPTF
TRBJ1-4,TRBV2,CASSEATYGGSNEKLFF
TRBJ2-5,TRBV19,CASTGQGGQPQQYF
TRBJ1-1,TRBV9,CASSSRHRGNTEAFF
TRBJ2-7,TRBV12-3/TRBV12-4,CASSYPSGWLAGSYEQYF
TRBJ2-5,TRBV20-1,CSAVEAQETQYF
TRBJ1-2,TRBV9,CASSVNSVGYGYTF
TRBJ1-5,TRBV7-9,CASSPGQGKLQPQHF
TRBJ2-7,TRBV12-3/TRBV12-4,CASSFTGTSNEQYF
TRBJ1-6,TRBV20-1,CSAGRGSSYNSPLHF
TRBJ1-1,TRBV20-1,CSASQGAVNTEAFF
TRBJ1-5,TRBV24-1,CASRSPPGNQPQHF
TRBJ2-7,TRBV20-1,CSASWGKRGATYEQYF
TRBJ1-5,TRBV20-1,CSARVLNIGNQPQHF
TRBJ2-7,TRBV7-2,CASSSYVGYEQYF
TRBJ1-2,TRBV20-1,CSARDRGGGGYTF
TRBJ1-1,TRBV29-1,CSVRVTGGNTEAFF
TRBJ1-4,TRBV20-1,CSASAGAGDEKLFF
TRBJ2-2,TRBV7-2,CASSPNLPGTGELFF
TRBJ1-6,TRBV7-2,CASSLGAIPMGDNSPLHF
TRBJ1-2,TRBV29-1,CSRSRDGYTF
TRBJ2-7,TRBV7-8,CASSRGIRDEQYF
TRBJ1-2,TRBV6-5,CASSYSGTGINYGYTF
TRBJ2-7,TRBV7-9,CASRETSGVYEQYF
TRBJ1-1,TRBV29-1,CSVGGGTGDTEAFF
TRBJ1-2,TRBV20-1,CSAQLPGGIEDGYTF
TRBJ1-6,TRBV7-8,CASSLSGAGKSPLHF
TRBJ2-6,TRBV9,CASSLNLGTGANVLTF
TRBJ1-5,TRBV7-8,CASSPDGSSNQPQHF
TRBJ1-4,TRBV10-2,CASSPLGGKAEKLFF
TRBJ2-7,TRBV7-2,CASSLEGLPDEQYF
TRBJ1-5,TRBV7-9,CASSQGQGATNQPQHF
TRBJ2-7,TRBV7-8,CASSLVAVGNEQYF
TRBJ2-7,TRBV7-3,CASSLRAGGTYGQYF
TRBJ2-7,TRBV5-1,CASSPGGPAAEQYF
TRBJ1-1,TRBV10-3,CAISEGGYTEAFF
TRBJ2-5,TRBV20-1,CSATQGLAGTQETQYF
TRBJ1-2,TRBV7-2,CASSFGTANYGYTF
TRBJ2-2,TRBV29-1,CSALDPGTGGNTGELFF
TRBJ2-6,TRBV29-1,CSVGHRGANVLTF
TRBJ1-1,TRBV7-2,CASSMWDTEAFF
TRBJ2-7,TRBV5-1,CASSFGIASYEQYF
TRBJ1-5,TRBV19,CASRGESKPQHF
TRBJ2-5,TRBV20-1,CSALGETQYF
TRBJ1-1,TRBV10-3,CATSESGTALSAEAFF
TRBJ2-7,TRBV7-9,CASSVPRRNTYEQYF